The present TCR beta chain was sequenced within a study of metastatic and nonmetastatic thyroid tumors. Study information: Repertoire comparison spanned blood and tumor or nodule tissue of malignant and benign thyroid patients. Findings and caveats of the study: Reported TCR beta diversity, measured in blood and tumor, was significantly higher for malignant thyroid tumors than for benign nodules.

Patients underwent thyroid surgery, and none had received any treatment before it. In this sample, this clone turned up a few times. Antigen unknown. TCRdb used MiXCR to call clones anew from the PCR reads. The table includes about 12,000 clones, under 30% detected once. The specimen sequenced was adjacent normal tissue. This receptor was obtained from a male donor with papillary thyroid cancer or a benign thyroid nodule (not recorded which). Some clones in this sample may be carry-over from other donors' samples.

CDR3 protein: CASSEGWELFF. As DNA, the CDR3 is TGTGCCAGCAGTGAAGGATGGGAGCTGTTTTTT. J is TRBJ2-2 and V is TRBV6-1; D call uncertain. Germline CDR1 reads MNHNS; CDR2 reads SASEGT. V was shortened by 1 base and J by 9 bases, with 3 bases between the two germline ends. CDR3 size: 11 residues.